These 24 T cell receptor beta chains came from one sample sequenced in a study of blood T cell repertoires in COVID-19. Assay used: immunoSEQ multiplex PCR; TCRdb lists only in-frame clones, some missing. Among 150,000 to 200,000 clones listed, around 80% were seen once. The sample was PBMCs or T cells enriched from blood (not recorded which). The receptors were sampled from an older man who had been exposed to COVID-19.

The CDR3 DNA reads as TGCGCCAGCAGCCAAGTCAGGGGGCAAAAGACCCAGTACTTC. Residues: CASSQVRGQKTQYF. The chain carries TRBV4-3 and TRBJ2-5, with 8 bases lining up with TRBD1. CDR3 size: 14 residues. Looked up from germline, CDR1 is LGHNA and CDR2 is YSLEER. The V and J ends lost 1 base and 6 bases, in that order; junction bases with no gene match: 4.

As DNA, the CDR3 is TGTGCCACCGGGGACAGGGTGGGTGGCGAGCAGTACTTC. Amino acid sequence: CATGDRVGGEQYF. The chain uses TRBV7-2 and TRBJ2-7, with 9 bases lining up with TRBD1. Germline assignment: CDR1 SGHTA and CDR2 FQGNSA. This CDR3 contains 13 residues. V gave up 10 bases and J gave up 6 bases; unmatched junction bases: 10.

This clone is a singleton in its sample. The rearrangement links TRBV7-9 to TRBJ1-2, with a tentative D call TRBD1 (5 bases). There are 13 residues in the CDR3. V shed 6 bases and J shed 1 base, with 9 bases lying between them. Germline lookup yields CDR1 SEHNR and CDR2 FQNEAQ (reference sequence). This chain's CDR3 is CASSLDSNYGYTF. The CDR3 nucleotides read TGTGCCAGCAGTCTCGACAGTAACTATGGCTACACCTTC.

V is TRBV28 and J is TRBJ2-7; 7 bases match TRBD1. The CDR3 has 13 amino acids. In germline, CDR1 is MDHEN, CDR2 SYDVKM. V lost 6 bases, J lost 3 bases, and 5 bases stayed unmatched. The CDR3 DNA sequence: TGTGCCAGCAGAGCAGGGGGTAACTACGAGCAGTACTTC. Encoded protein: CASRAGGNYEQYF. Filled out from reference TRBV28 and TRBJ2-7, the complete variable domain reads DVKVTQSSRYLVKRTGEKVFLECVQDMDHENMFWYRQDPGLGLRLIYFSYDVKMKEKGDIPEGYSVSREKKERFSLILESASTNQTSMYLCASRAGGNYEQYFGPGTRLTVT.

The rearrangement links TRBV19 to TRBJ1-1, with D perhaps TRBD1 (6 bases). V shed 7 bases and J shed 4 bases, with 13 bases lying between them. This CDR3 region has 13 residues. Germline values: CDR1 LNHDA, CDR2 SQIVND (reference sequence). CDR3 in amino acids: CASTIPGATEAFF. DNA for the CDR3: TGTGCCAGTACGATCCCAGGGGCCACTGAAGCTTTCTTT.

CDR3 DNA: TGTGCCAGCAGTTCCGTCGACAGGGCCTACAATGAGCAGTTCTTC. As protein: CASSSVDRAYNEQFF. The chain employs TRBV6-5 and TRBJ2-1; TRBD1 matches 7 bases. CDR3 length: 15 amino acids. Looked up from germline, CDR1 is MNHEY and CDR2 is SVGAGI. The V gene end was trimmed by 4 bases and the J gene end by 2 bases; junction bases not matched to a gene: 5.

This clone was seen a handful of times. V gene TRBV6-2 or TRBV6-3 combines with J gene TRBJ1-2, with 8 bases matching TRBD1. Unmatched junction bases numbered 15, after V lost 5 bases and J lost 4 bases. The germline V gene has CDR1 MNHEY and CDR2 SVGEGT. This CDR3 comprises 17 residues. The CDR3, as DNA: TGTGCCAGCAGTACTCCGCCCATCAGGGGGCGCGGCTATGGCTACACCTTC. Translating gives CASSTPPIRGRGYGYTF.

The chain has TRBV5-1 and TRBJ1-2; D possibly corresponds to TRBD1 (5 bases). This CDR3 is built from 16 residues. With 4 bases removed from V and 1 base from J, the gap between germline ends came to 17 bases. CDR1 SGHRS and CDR2 YFSETQ come from the germline V gene. The CDR3 loop reads CASSRGDQALNYGYTF. The CDR3 DNA reads TGCGCCAGCAGCCGCGGGGACCAAGCCCTTAACTATGGCTACACCTTC.

This chain uses TRBV7-9 with TRBJ1-3; 7 bases match TRBD1. The J segment lost 1 base and the V segment lost 6 bases, leaving 3 bases of the junction unmatched. CDR3 length: 14 amino acids. Germline V lookup: CDR1 SEHNR, CDR2 FQNEAQ (reference sequence). The CDR3 spells CASRLQGSGNTIYF. As DNA, the CDR3 is TGTGCCAGCAGATTACAGGGGTCTGGAAACACCATATATTTT.

The chain joins TRBV19 to TRBJ1-1; no reliable D call. Germline CDR1 and CDR2: LNHDA and SQIVND (reference sequence). There are 15 residues in the CDR3. Trimming took 2 bases from V and 1 from J, leaving 11 bases between them. As DNA, the CDR3 is TGTGCCAGTAGTATAACCCCTTGGGCGAACACTGAAGCTTTCTTT. This sequence encodes CASSITPWANTEAFF. Supplemented by reference TRBV19 and TRBJ1-1, the full variable domain reads DGGITQSPKYLFRKEGQNVTLSCEQNLNHDAMYWYRQDPGQGLRLIYYSQIVNDFQKGDIAEGYSVSREKKESFPLTVTSAQKNPTAFYLCASSITPWANTEAFFGQGTRLTVV.

This chain connects TRBV7-2 to TRBJ1-2; 10 positions match TRBD1. Germline V CDR1 and CDR2: SGHTA, FQGNSA. V trimming: 5 bases; J trimming: 4 bases; junction bases outside the gene matches: 7. CDR3 length: 15 amino acids. CDR3: CASSQTGGAGYGYTF. CDR3 coding DNA: TGTGCCAGCAGCCAGACAGGGGGCGCCGGCTATGGCTACACCTTC.

V usage is TRBV5-1 and J usage is TRBJ2-6, with TRBD1 matching 10 bases. The ends lost 3 bases at V and 4 bases at J; junction bases unmatched: 4. The CDR3 totals 16 residues. CDR1 and CDR2 from the germline V gene are SGHRS and YFSETQ. Written as DNA, the CDR3 is TGCGCCAGCAGCTCGGGACAGGGGCCCGGGGCCAACGTCCTGACTTTC. It specifies CASSSGQGPGANVLTF. Full variable domain (missing parts from reference TRBV5-1 and TRBJ2-6): KAGVTQTPRYLIKTRGQQVTLSCSPISGHRSVSWYQQTPGQGLQFLFEYFSETQRNKGNFPGRFSGRQFSNSRSEMNVSTLELGDSALYLCASSSGQGPGANVLTFGAGSRLTVL.

V and J are TRBV19 and TRBJ2-7, with 9 bases identical to TRBD1. Germline CDR1 reads LNHDA; CDR2 reads SQIVND (reference sequence). The CDR3 has 11 residues. V shed 9 bases and J 4 bases; nucleotides not matched to a gene: 1. The CDR3 nucleotides read TGTGCCAGCGGGACAGGGTACGAGCAGTACTTC. This sequence encodes CASGTGYEQYF.

This clone was seen only a few times. The chain is built from TRBV5-1 and TRBJ1-1; D is undetermined. Per germline, CDR1 SGHRS and CDR2 YFSETQ. Between the trimmed V and J ends, which lost 2 bases and 1 base, there was a span of 12 bases. The CDR3 loop spans 15 amino acids. The chain's CDR3 is CASSFVVSRNTEAFF. CDR3 DNA sequence: TGCGCCAGCAGCTTCGTTGTATCGAGGAACACTGAAGCTTTCTTT. Combining the CDR3 with reference TRBV5-1 and TRBJ1-1 gives the whole variable domain KAGVTQTPRYLIKTRGQQVTLSCSPISGHRSVSWYQQTPGQGLQFLFEYFSETQRNKGNFPGRFSGRQFSNSRSEMNVSTLELGDSALYLCASSFVVSRNTEAFFGQGTRLTVV.

The chain has TRBV19 and TRBJ1-2; 9 positions agree with TRBD1. V was clipped by 7 bases and J by 8 bases; unmatched bases: 11. The CDR3 runs to 14 residues. The germline V gene encodes CDR1 LNHDA and CDR2 SQIVND (reference sequence). As DNA, the CDR3 is TGTGCCAGTAACATACAGGGGGCTCGGCCAGGCTACACCTTC. This codes for CASNIQGARPGYTF. The variable domain in full, with the rest retrieved from reference TRBV19 and TRBJ1-2, is DGGITQSPKYLFRKEGQNVTLSCEQNLNHDAMYWYRQDPGQGLRLIYYSQIVNDFQKGDIAEGYSVSREKKESFPLTVTSAQKNPTAFYLCASNIQGARPGYTFGSGTRLTVV.

The chain couples TRBV5-1 to TRBJ1-2; 8 nucleotides match TRBD1. Per the germline V gene, CDR1 is SGHRS and CDR2 is YFSETQ. The CDR3 extends over 18 amino acids. The V and J ends lost 4 bases and 7 bases, in that order; junction bases with no gene match: 21. CDR3 in DNA: TGCGCCAGCAGCCACGGTCATGTCGATCAGGGGGCTGGTGTTGGCTACACCTTC. Protein product: CASSHGHVDQGAGVGYTF.

The J gene is TRBJ2-3, the V gene TRBV5-1, with D maybe TRBD1 (6 bases). The CDR3 contains 13 residues. The germline gives CDR1 SGHRS, CDR2 YFSETQ. V was cut by 9 bases and J by 2 bases, with 13 bases left in between. The CDR3 DNA is TGCGCCACCGCGTACAGGGACACAGATACGCAGTATTTT. Its translation: CATAYRDTDTQYF.

The CDR3 sequence: CASSLNTHTGELFF. CDR3 in DNA: TGCGCCAGCAGCTTGAACACCCACACCGGGGAGCTGTTTTTT. The chain has TRBV5-1 and TRBJ2-2, with D hard to call. Trimming removed 1 base from V and 3 bases from J, with 7 bases in between. Germline V gene sequence: CDR1 SGHRS, CDR2 YFSETQ. This CDR3 region has 14 residues. The full variable domain, in which reference TRBV5-1 and TRBJ2-2 provide the parts outside the CDR3, is KAGVTQTPRYLIKTRGQQVTLSCSPISGHRSVSWYQQTPGQGLQFLFEYFSETQRNKGNFPGRFSGRQFSNSRSEMNVSTLELGDSALYLCASSLNTHTGELFFGEGSRLTVL.

The chain is built from TRBV5-1 and TRBJ2-7; 8 bases agree with TRBD2. The CDR3 is 14 residues long. CDR1 and CDR2 from the germline V gene are SGHRS and YFSETQ. J was trimmed by 4 bases and V by 4 bases; bases with no gene match: 7. The CDR3 DNA reads as TGCGCCAGCAGCCAGGTCGGACTAGCATACGAGCAGTACTTC. This sequence encodes CASSQVGLAYEQYF.

This chain uses TRBV7-8 with TRBJ2-2, with a weak D call TRBD2 (6 bases). V was cut by 5 bases and J by 5 bases, with 12 bases left in between. CDR1 is SGHVS, CDR2 FQNEAQ, per germline. The CDR3 runs to 14 residues. CDR3 DNA: TGTGCCAGCAGCCGAGCGGCGGGGACCGGGGAGCTGTTTTTT. Translating gives CASSRAAGTGELFF.

The gene calls are TRBV2 and TRBJ1-1, with D perhaps TRBD1 (5 bases). CDR1 and CDR2 (germline): SNHLY, FYNNEI. Trimming took 6 bases from V and 1 from J, leaving 12 bases between them. CDR3 size: 14 residues. As DNA, the CDR3 is TGTGCCAGCAGAGATGACAGAGAGAACACTGAAGCTTTCTTT. Protein product: CASRDDRENTEAFF.

The genes are TRBV29-1 and TRBJ1-2, with unresolved D. V lost 7 bases to trimming and J lost 8 bases, with 20 bases between them. The germline CDR1 and CDR2 sequences are SQVTM and ANQGSEA. The CDR3 is made up of 13 amino acids. The chain's CDR3 is CSAPLTGRGGYTF. The CDR3 coding sequence is TGCAGCGCCCCCTTGACGGGGAGAGGGGGCTACACCTTC. Supplemented by reference TRBV29-1 and TRBJ1-2, the full variable domain reads SAVISQKPSRDICQRGTSLTIQCQVDSQVTMMFWYRQQPGQSLTLIATANQGSEATYESGFVIDKFPISRPNLTFSTLTVSNMSPEDSSIYLCSAPLTGRGGYTFGSGTRLTVV.

The chain joins TRBV27 to TRBJ2-1, with 9 bases fitting TRBD2. The CDR3 covers 16 residues. V lost 6 bases and J lost 6; bases outside the gene matches: 12. Germline V gene sequence: CDR1 MNHEY, CDR2 SMNVEV (reference sequence). The CDR3 bases are TGTGCCAGCAGGGGGATCTTAGCGGGAGTAGGCAATGAGCAGTTCTTC. This codes for CASRGILAGVGNEQFF.

This rearrangement joins TRBV5-6 to TRBJ2-7, with D perhaps TRBD1 (5 bases). From germline, CDR1 is SGHDT and CDR2 YYEEEE. This CDR3 is built from 14 residues. Trimming took 1 base from V and 2 from J, leaving 10 bases between them. This CDR3 is CASSLYDSTYEQYF. CDR3 bases: TGTGCCAGCAGCTTGTATGACAGTACCTACGAGCAGTACTTC.